The entry below describes one TCR beta chain. As handled by the study authors: Using reference gene primer amplification, nucleated cell counts were estimated. Clones were sequenced by immunoSEQ multiplex PCR, and TCRdb holds only the in-frame ones, with some missing. V and J calls and clone size are those listed in that table; D and trimming were worked out from the DNA. This sample has about 140,000 clones, with around 87% found just once. The data were obtained in a study of blood T cell repertoires in COVID-19. Study-wide context: Sites in the United States, Italy and Spain provided acute and convalescent COVID-19 samples. PBMCs, B-cell-depleted T cells, or T cells were the source of the cDNA or gDNA that made up the material.

Germline loops: CDR1 SNHLY, CDR2 FYNNEI. Trimming cost V 7 bases and J 3 bases, with 10 bases left between them. CDR3 length: 13 residues. The source material was peripheral blood. The sequence was collected from a woman between 35 and 50 years old with acute or convalescent COVID-19. This chain links TRBV2 with TRBJ2-4; D ambiguous. CDR3 DNA: TGTGCCAGCACTGACTTTAACAAAAACATTCAGTACTTC. The encoded protein is CASTDFNKNIQYF. Drawing the rest from reference TRBV2 and TRBJ2-4, the complete variable domain is EPEVTQTPSHQVTQMGQEVILRCVPISNHLYFYWYRQILGQKVEFLVSFYNNEISEKSEIFDDQFSVERPDGSNFTLKIRSTKLEDSAMYFCASTDFNKNIQYFGAGTRLSVL.